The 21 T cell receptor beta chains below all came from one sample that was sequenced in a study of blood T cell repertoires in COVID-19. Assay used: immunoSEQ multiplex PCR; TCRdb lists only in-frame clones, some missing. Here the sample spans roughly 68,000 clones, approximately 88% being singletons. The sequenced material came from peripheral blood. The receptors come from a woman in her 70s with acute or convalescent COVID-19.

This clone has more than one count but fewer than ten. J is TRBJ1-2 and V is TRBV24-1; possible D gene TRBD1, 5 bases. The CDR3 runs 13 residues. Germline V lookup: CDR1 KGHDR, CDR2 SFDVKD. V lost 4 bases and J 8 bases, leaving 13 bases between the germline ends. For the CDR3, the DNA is TGTGCCACCAGTGACGGACATCCCTCCGGCTACACCTTC. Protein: CATSDGHPSGYTF.

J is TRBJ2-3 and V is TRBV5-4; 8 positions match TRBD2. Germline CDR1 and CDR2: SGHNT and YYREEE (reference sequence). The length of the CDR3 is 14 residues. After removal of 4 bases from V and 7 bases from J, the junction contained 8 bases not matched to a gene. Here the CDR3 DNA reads TGTGCCAGCAGCCGTAGCGGGGTCGAAAATACGCAGTATTTT. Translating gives CASSRSGVENTQYF.

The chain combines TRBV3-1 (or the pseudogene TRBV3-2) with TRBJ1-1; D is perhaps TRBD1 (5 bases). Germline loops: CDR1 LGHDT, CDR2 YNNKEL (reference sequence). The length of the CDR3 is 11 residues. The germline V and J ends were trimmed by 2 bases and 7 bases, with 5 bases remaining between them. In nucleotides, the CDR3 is TGTGCCAGCAGCCAACAGGGTGAAGCTTTCTTT. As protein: CASSQQGEAFF.

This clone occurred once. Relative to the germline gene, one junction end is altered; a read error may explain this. For the CDR3, the DNA is TGTGCCAGCAGCTTAAGGTCTGGGGCTTTAACAAACTATGGCTACACCTTT. Translating gives CASSLRSGALTNYGYTF. V and J are TRBV7-9 and TRBJ1-2; tentatively, D is TRBD1 (5 bases). The CDR3 sequence is 17 residues long. CDR1 SEHNR and CDR2 FQNEAQ come from the germline V gene (reference sequence).

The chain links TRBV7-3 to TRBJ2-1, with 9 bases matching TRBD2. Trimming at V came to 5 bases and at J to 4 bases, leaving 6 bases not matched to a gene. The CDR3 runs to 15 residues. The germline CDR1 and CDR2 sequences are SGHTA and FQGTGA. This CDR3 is CASSPAGGGYNEQFF. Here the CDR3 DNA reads TGTGCCAGCAGCCCAGCGGGGGGAGGGTACAATGAGCAGTTCTTC.

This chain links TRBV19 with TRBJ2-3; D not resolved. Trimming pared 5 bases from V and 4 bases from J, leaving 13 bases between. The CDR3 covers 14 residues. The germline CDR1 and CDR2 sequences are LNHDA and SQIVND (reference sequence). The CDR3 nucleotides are TGTGCCAGTAGTTGGAGATCCGTCCCAGATACGCAGTATTTT. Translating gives CASSWRSVPDTQYF. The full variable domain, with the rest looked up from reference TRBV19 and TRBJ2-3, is DGGITQSPKYLFRKEGQNVTLSCEQNLNHDAMYWYRQDPGQGLRLIYYSQIVNDFQKGDIAEGYSVSREKKESFPLTVTSAQKNPTAFYLCASSWRSVPDTQYFGPGTRLTVL.

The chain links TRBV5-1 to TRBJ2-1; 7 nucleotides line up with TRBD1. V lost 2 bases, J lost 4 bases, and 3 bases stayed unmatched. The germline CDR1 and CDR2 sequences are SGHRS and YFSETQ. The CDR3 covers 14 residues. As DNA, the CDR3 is TGCGCCAGCAGCTTTGGGGACAGTTACAATGAGCAGTTCTTC. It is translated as CASSFGDSYNEQFF.

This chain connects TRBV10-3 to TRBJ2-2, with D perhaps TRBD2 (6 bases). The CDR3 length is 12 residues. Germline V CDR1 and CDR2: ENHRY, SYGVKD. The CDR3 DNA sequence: TGTGGCGCGCGGGGACACACCGGGGAGCTGTTTTTT. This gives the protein CGARGHTGELFF.

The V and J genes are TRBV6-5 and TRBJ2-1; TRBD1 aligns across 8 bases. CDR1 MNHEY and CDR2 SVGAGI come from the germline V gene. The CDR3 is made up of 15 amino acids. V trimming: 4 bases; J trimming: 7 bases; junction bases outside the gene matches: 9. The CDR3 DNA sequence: TGTGCCAGCAGTTCTAGACAGGGGAAGCAGAATGAGCAGTTCTTC. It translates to CASSSRQGKQNEQFF.

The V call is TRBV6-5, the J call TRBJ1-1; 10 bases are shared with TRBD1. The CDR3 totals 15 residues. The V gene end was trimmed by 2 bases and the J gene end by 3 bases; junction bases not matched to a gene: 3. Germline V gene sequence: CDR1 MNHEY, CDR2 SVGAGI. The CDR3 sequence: CASSYLGQGDTEAFF. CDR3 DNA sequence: TGTGCCAGCAGTTACCTCGGACAGGGGGACACTGAAGCTTTCTTT.

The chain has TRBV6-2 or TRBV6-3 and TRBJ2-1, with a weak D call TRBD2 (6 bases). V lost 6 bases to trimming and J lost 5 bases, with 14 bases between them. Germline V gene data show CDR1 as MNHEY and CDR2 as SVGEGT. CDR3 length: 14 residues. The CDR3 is CASSPGTSHNEQFF. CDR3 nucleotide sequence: TGTGCCAGCAGCCCCGGGACTTCTCACAATGAGCAGTTCTTC.

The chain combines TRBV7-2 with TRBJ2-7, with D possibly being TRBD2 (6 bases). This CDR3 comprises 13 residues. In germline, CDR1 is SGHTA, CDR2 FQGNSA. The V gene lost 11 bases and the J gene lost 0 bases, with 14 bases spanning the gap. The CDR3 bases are TGTGCCTCCTCCGCGACTAGCTCCTACGAGCAGTACTTC. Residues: CASSATSSYEQYF.

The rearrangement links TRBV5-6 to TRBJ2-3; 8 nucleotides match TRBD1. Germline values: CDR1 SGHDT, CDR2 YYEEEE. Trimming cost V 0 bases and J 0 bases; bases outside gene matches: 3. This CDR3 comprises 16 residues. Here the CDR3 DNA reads TGTGCCAGCAGCTTGGCCACAGGGGGGAGCACAGATACGCAGTATTTT. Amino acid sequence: CASSLATGGSTDTQYF.

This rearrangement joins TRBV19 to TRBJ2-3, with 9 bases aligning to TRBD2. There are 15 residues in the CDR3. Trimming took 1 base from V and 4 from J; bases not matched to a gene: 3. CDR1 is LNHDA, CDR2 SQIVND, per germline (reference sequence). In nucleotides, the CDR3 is TGTGCCAGTAGTATAGCTAGCGGGACCGCAGATACGCAGTATTTT. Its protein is CASSIASGTADTQYF.

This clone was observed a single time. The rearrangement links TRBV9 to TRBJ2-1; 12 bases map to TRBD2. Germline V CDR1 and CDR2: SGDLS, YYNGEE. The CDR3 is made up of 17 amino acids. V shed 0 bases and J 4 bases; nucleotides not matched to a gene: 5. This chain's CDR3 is CASSVGPSGGGYNEQFF. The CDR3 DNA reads TGTGCCAGCAGCGTAGGCCCTAGCGGGGGGGGTTACAATGAGCAGTTCTTC.

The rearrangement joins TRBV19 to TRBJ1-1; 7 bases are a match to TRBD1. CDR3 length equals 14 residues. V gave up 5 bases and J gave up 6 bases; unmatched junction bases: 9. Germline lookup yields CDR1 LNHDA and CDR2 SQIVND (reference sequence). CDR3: CASSSWTGFAEAFF. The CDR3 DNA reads TGTGCCAGTAGTTCCTGGACAGGTTTCGCTGAAGCTTTCTTT.

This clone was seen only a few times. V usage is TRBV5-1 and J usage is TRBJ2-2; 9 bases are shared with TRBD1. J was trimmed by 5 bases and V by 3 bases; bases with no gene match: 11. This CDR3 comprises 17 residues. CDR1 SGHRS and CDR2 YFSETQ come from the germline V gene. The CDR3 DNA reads TGCGCCAGCAGCTCGATTCTGGACAGGGGAATTACCGGGGAGCTGTTTTTT. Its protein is CASSSILDRGITGELFF.

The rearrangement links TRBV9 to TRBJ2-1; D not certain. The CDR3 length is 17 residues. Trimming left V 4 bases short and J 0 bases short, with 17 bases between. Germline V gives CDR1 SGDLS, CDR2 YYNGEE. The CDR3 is CASSTANLQPSYNEQFF. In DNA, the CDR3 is TGTGCCAGCAGCACCGCCAACTTACAGCCCTCCTACAATGAGCAGTTCTTC.

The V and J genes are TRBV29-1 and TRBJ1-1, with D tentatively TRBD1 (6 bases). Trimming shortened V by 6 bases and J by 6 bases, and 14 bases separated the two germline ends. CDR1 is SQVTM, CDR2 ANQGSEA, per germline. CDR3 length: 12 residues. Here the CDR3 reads CSVLNAGAEAFF. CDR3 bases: TGCAGCGTACTGAATGCAGGGGCTGAAGCTTTCTTT.

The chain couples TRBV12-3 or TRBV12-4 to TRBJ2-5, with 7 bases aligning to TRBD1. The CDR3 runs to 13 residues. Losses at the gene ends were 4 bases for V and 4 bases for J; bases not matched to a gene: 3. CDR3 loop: CASSYGTAETQYF. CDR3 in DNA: TGTGCCAGCAGTTACGGGACAGCAGAGACCCAGTACTTC.

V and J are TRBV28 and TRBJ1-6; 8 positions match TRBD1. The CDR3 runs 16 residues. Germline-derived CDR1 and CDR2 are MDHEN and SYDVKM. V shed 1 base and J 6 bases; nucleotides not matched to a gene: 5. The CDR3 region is CASSLFRDRSNSPLHF. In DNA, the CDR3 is TGTGCCAGCAGTTTATTCCGGGACAGGTCTAATTCACCCCTCCACTTT.